These 19 T cell receptor beta chains share one sample of origin, sequenced in a study of shared clonotypes between healthy human individuals. Clones were sequenced by immunoSEQ multiplex PCR, and TCRdb holds only the in-frame ones, with some missing. This sample has 2 million to 2.5 million clones, with 85% to 95% found just once. Material: naive CD4+ T cells sorted from blood. The subset here: CD45RA+ positively selected. Source of these receptors: a man aged 18 to 29 in good health.

V usage is TRBV28 and J usage is TRBJ2-3; perhaps TRBD1 as D (5 bases). Between the trimmed V and J ends, which lost 5 bases and 2 bases, there was a span of 11 bases. Germline-derived CDR1 and CDR2 are MDHEN and SYDVKM. The CDR3 has 14 amino acids. The CDR3 sequence is CASSRQRSTDTQYF. As DNA, the CDR3 is TGTGCCAGCAGTCGACAGCGTTCCACAGATACGCAGTATTTT.

The rearrangement links TRBV1 to TRBJ2-7; no DNA check was done on the table's D call, TRBD2. TRBV1 is flagged as a pseudogene. This CDR3 spans 15 amino acids. The CDR3 nucleotides read TGCACCAGCAGCCAAGAACGGAGCGTATCCTACGAGCAGTACTTC. Protein: CTSSQERSVSYEQYF.

This rearrangement joins TRBV2 to TRBJ2-1, with 8 bases fitting TRBD2. V trimming: 4 bases; J trimming: 6 bases; junction bases outside the gene matches: 11. The CDR3 sequence is 16 residues long. Germline V gene sequence: CDR1 SNHLY, CDR2 FYNNEI. The CDR3 loop is CASSGRLALVSNEQFF. CDR3 DNA sequence: TGTGCCAGCAGTGGCCGACTAGCGCTAGTCTCCAATGAGCAGTTCTTC.

The V call is TRBV7-2, the J call TRBJ1-4; D is unresolved. This CDR3 is built from 15 residues. Trimming cost V 4 bases and J 8 bases, with 17 bases left between them. CDR1 and CDR2 from the germline V gene are SGHTA and FQGNSA. In nucleotides, the CDR3 is TGTGCCAGCAGCTCCGTGGAAGCACGTTGGGAAAAACTGTTTTTT. Protein: CASSSVEARWEKLFF.

The V gene is TRBV4-1, the J gene TRBJ1-4, with D unclear. CDR3 length: 15 amino acids. Germline lookup yields CDR1 MGHRA and CDR2 YSYEKL. Trimming cost V 0 bases and J 6 bases, with 11 bases left between them. The CDR3 bases are TGCGCCAGCAGCCAAGATTCATTACCTTATGAAAAACTGTTTTTT. It is translated as CASSQDSLPYEKLFF.

J is TRBJ1-5 and V is TRBV10-2; a possible D gene is TRBD1 (5 bases). Between the trimmed V and J ends, which lost 0 bases and 6 bases, there was a span of 9 bases. CDR3 length equals 14 residues. Germline lookup yields CDR1 WSHSY and CDR2 SAAADI. The CDR3 protein is CASSESGGSQPQHF. DNA of the CDR3: TGCGCCAGCAGTGAGTCGGGGGGGTCTCAGCCCCAGCATTTT.

This chain connects TRBV5-8 to TRBJ2-5; D gene uncertain. V lost 7 bases and J 5 bases, leaving 12 bases between the germline ends. Germline V lookup: CDR1 SGHTS, CDR2 YDEGEE. CDR3 size: 12 residues. CDR3 bases: TGTGCCAGCGGCACCCAAGGGGAGACCCAGTACTTC. The encoded protein is CASGTQGETQYF.

The chain carries TRBV4-1 and TRBJ2-2; D is ambiguous. V gave up 4 bases and J gave up 1 base, with 10 bases separating them. Germline-derived CDR1 and CDR2 are MGHRA and YSYEKL. The CDR3 has 15 amino acids. The CDR3 DNA follows: TGCGCCAGCAGCCTTCAAGTCAAGAACACCGGGGAGCTGTTTTTT. It specifies CASSLQVKNTGELFF.

The gene calls are TRBV7-9 and TRBJ1-6; 9 bases align to TRBD1. J gave up 18 bases and V 0 bases, and 6 bases lay outside the gene matches. Germline CDR1 is SEHNR and CDR2 is FQNEAQ (reference sequence). This CDR3 is 13 amino acids long. CDR3 coding DNA: TGTGCCAGCAGCTTAGCTCGGGACAGGGAAACCCACTTT. This translates into CASSLARDRETHF.

The chain couples TRBV7-9 to TRBJ2-3; 8 bases line up with TRBD2. The V gene end was trimmed by 3 bases and the J gene end by 5 bases; junction bases not matched to a gene: 13. Germline V gene lookup returns CDR1 SEHNR and CDR2 FQNEAQ (reference sequence). CDR3 length: 17 residues. CDR3 loop: CASSLGGSGRGLDTQYF. CDR3 coding DNA: TGTGCCAGCAGCTTGGGTGGGAGCGGGAGAGGACTAGATACGCAGTATTTT.

J is TRBJ2-3 and V is TRBV5-1; D is unresolved. The germline V and J ends were trimmed by 0 bases and 4 bases, with 12 bases remaining between them. Germline assignment: CDR1 SGHRS and CDR2 YFSETQ. This CDR3 spans 15 amino acids. In nucleotides, the CDR3 is TGCGCCAGCAGCTTGGAAGGGAAGGAAGCAGATACGCAGTATTTT. Translating it yields CASSLEGKEADTQYF. Filled out from reference TRBV5-1 and TRBJ2-3, the complete variable domain reads KAGVTQTPRYLIKTRGQQVTLSCSPISGHRSVSWYQQTPGQGLQFLFEYFSETQRNKGNFPGRFSGRQFSNSRSEMNVSTLELGDSALYLCASSLEGKEADTQYFGPGTRLTVL.

The genes are TRBV5-6 and TRBJ1-1, with D perhaps matching TRBD1 (6 bases). Germline values: CDR1 SGHDT, CDR2 YYEEEE. The CDR3 is 16 amino acids. Trimming left V 3 bases short and J 6 bases short, with 21 bases between. The CDR3 DNA follows: TGTGCCAGCAGCTGGGAACTAAGGGGGAAGCGCTCTGAAGCTTTCTTT. Translation gives CASSWELRGKRSEAFF.

This clone was counted a few times. This sample includes further DNA sequences coding for the same CDR3. The rearrangement links TRBV11-2 to TRBJ2-3, with 8 positions matching TRBD2. The CDR3 sequence is 15 residues long. V lost 3 bases, J lost 3 bases, and 5 bases stayed unmatched. Looked up from germline, CDR1 is SGHAT and CDR2 is FQNNGV. DNA of the CDR3: TGTGCCAGCAGCTTGGGACTAGGGTATACAGATACGCAGTATTTT. It yields the protein CASSLGLGYTDTQYF. The full variable domain, its missing parts supplied by reference TRBV11-2 and TRBJ2-3, is EAGVAQSPRYKIIEKRQSVAFWCNPISGHATLYWYQQILGQGPKLLIQFQNNGVVDDSQLPKDRFSAERLKGVDSTLKIQPAKLEDSAVYLCASSLGLGYTDTQYFGPGTRLTVL.

The table lists this clone with a count of one. The chain recombines TRBV4-3 with TRBJ2-1; 12 nucleotides align to TRBD2. CDR1 is LGHNA and CDR2 is YSLEER in the germline V gene. Losses at the gene ends were 4 bases for V and 6 bases for J; bases not matched to a gene: 7. The CDR3 is 16 amino acids. The CDR3 loop is CASSRMLAGGGNEQFF. The CDR3 coding sequence is TGCGCCAGCAGCCGGATGCTAGCGGGAGGGGGCAATGAGCAGTTCTTC.

This clone was counted once. The rearrangement joins TRBV5-1 to TRBJ1-1; D perhaps matches TRBD1 (5 bases). V lost 1 base and J lost 3, with 10 bases in between. The CDR3 consists of 14 residues. Germline V gene data show CDR1 as SGHRS and CDR2 as YFSETQ. The chain's CDR3 is CASSLQGRYTEAFF. The CDR3, as DNA: TGCGCCAGCAGCTTGCAGGGTAGGTACACTGAAGCTTTCTTT. The complete variable domain, with remaining parts taken from reference TRBV5-1 and TRBJ1-1, reads KAGVTQTPRYLIKTRGQQVTLSCSPISGHRSVSWYQQTPGQGLQFLFEYFSETQRNKGNFPGRFSGRQFSNSRSEMNVSTLELGDSALYLCASSLQGRYTEAFFGQGTRLTVV.

This sequence joins TRBV5-8 and TRBJ1-2; D is unresolved. This CDR3 comprises 12 residues. The ends were cut back, 0 bases at V and 7 bases at J, with 7 bases in the middle. CDR1 SGHTS and CDR2 YDEGEE come from the germline V gene. The CDR3 region has the DNA TGTGCCAGCAGCTTGGAGGGCAGTGGCTACACCTTC. Encoded protein: CASSLEGSGYTF.

This chain connects TRBV14 to TRBJ2-7, with TRBD1 identical over 9 bases. The CDR3 is made up of 16 amino acids. The V gene end was trimmed by 4 bases and the J gene end by 3 bases; junction bases not matched to a gene: 10. The germline V gene encodes CDR1 SGHDN and CDR2 FVKESK. CDR3 in amino acids: CASSPTIGTGYYEQYF. The DNA for the CDR3 is TGTGCCAGCAGCCCTACTATCGGGACAGGGTACTACGAGCAGTACTTC.

The CDR3 spells CASRLTGEDGYTF. As DNA, the CDR3 is TGTGCCAGCAGACTGACAGGGGAGGATGGCTACACCTTC. This chain connects TRBV5-6 to TRBJ1-2, with TRBD1 identical over 8 bases. The trim removed 5 bases at V and 6 bases at J, leaving 6 bases unmatched. The CDR3 has 13 amino acids. Germline-derived CDR1 and CDR2 are SGHDT and YYEEEE.

V is TRBV6-5 and J is TRBJ1-2, with D unresolved. V shed 5 bases and J shed 3 bases, with 16 bases lying between them. Germline loops: CDR1 MNHEY, CDR2 SVGAGI. The CDR3 is 15 amino acids. The chain's CDR3 is CASSNPTGRDYGYTF. The CDR3 region has the DNA TGTGCCAGCAGTAATCCGACGGGTAGGGACTATGGCTACACCTTC.